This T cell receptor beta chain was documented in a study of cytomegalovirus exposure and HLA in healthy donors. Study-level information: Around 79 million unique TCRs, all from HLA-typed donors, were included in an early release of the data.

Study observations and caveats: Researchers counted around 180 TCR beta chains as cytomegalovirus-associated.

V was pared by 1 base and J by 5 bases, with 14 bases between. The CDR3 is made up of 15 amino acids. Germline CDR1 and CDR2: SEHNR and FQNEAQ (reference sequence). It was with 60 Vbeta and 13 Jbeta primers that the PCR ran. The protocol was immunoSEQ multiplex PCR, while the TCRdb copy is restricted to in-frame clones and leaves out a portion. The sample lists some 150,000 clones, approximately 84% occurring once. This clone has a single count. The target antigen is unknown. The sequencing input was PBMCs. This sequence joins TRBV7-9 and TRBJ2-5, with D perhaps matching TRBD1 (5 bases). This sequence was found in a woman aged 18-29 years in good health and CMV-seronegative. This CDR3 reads CASSLVRVFEETQYF. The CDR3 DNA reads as TGTGCCAGCAGCTTAGTCAGGGTGTTCGAGGAGACCCAGTACTTC.